Listed here are 21 T cell receptor beta chains from one sample, sequenced in a study of PD-L1 blockade in urothelial cancer. Only in-frame clones appear in the TCRdb table, and some are missing; sequencing was by immunoSEQ multiplex PCR. Of approximately 46,000 clones in the sample, about 85% were seen once. This specimen was PBMCs, taken around atezolizumab (anti-PD-L1) treatment. Receptor source: a man in his 60s with urothelial cancer.

The V call is TRBV20-1, the J call TRBJ2-5; D is unresolved. The V end was cut by 5 bases, the J end by 5 bases, with 9 bases between. This CDR3 comprises 11 residues. Germline loops: CDR1 DFQATT, CDR2 SNEGSKA (reference sequence). For the CDR3, the DNA is TGCAGTGCTCTTCGCGCGGAGACCCAGTACTTC. Amino acids: CSALRAETQYF.

V usage is TRBV11-3 and J usage is TRBJ2-1; D unclear. The CDR3 loop spans 15 amino acids. Deletions cut 1 base from V and 0 bases from J, with 7 bases between. Germline-derived CDR1 and CDR2 are SGHNT and YENEEA. This chain's CDR3 is CASSLGTASYNEQFF. The CDR3 coding sequence is TGTGCCAGCAGCTTAGGTACAGCCTCCTACAATGAGCAGTTCTTC. The full variable domain, with the rest looked up from reference TRBV11-3 and TRBJ2-1, is EAGVVQSPRYKIIEKKQPVAFWCNPISGHNTLYWYLQNLGQGPELLIRYENEEAVDDSQLPKDRFSAERLKGVDSTLKIQPAELGDSAVYLCASSLGTASYNEQFFGPGTRLTVL.

The CDR3 reads CASSDRGQAVNTGELFF. CDR3 sequence (DNA): TGCGCCAGCAGTGACCGGGGACAGGCCGTGAACACCGGGGAGCTGTTTTTT. The chain recombines TRBV10-1 with TRBJ2-2, with 8 bases fitting TRBD1. This CDR3 is built from 17 residues. V was pared by 3 bases and J by 1 base, with 7 bases of the junction left unmatched. Germline-derived CDR1 and CDR2 are WNHNN and SYGVQD (reference sequence).

The V gene is TRBV2, the J gene TRBJ2-2; possible D gene TRBD1, 5 bases. Trimming took off 8 bases at V and 2 bases at J, with 12 bases between the two ends. There are 14 residues in the CDR3. Germline CDR1 is SNHLY and CDR2 is FYNNEI. CDR3 DNA sequence: TGTGCCAGCCTTTCAGGACAAAACACCGGGGAGCTGTTTTTT. It codes for CASLSGQNTGELFF.

The chain's CDR3 is CASSPRGGMETQYF. The CDR3 nucleotides are TGTGCCAGCAGTCCCCGGGGGGGCATGGAGACCCAGTACTTC. J is TRBJ2-5 and V is TRBV6-6, with 8 nucleotides matching TRBD2. The CDR3 loop spans 14 amino acids. Germline-derived CDR1 and CDR2 are MNHNY and SVGAGI (reference sequence). The V gene end was trimmed by 5 bases and the J gene end by 5 bases; junction bases not matched to a gene: 7.

The rearrangement uses TRBV2 and TRBJ2-1; 8 bases align to TRBD1. Germline V CDR1 and CDR2: SNHLY, FYNNEI. The J segment lost 2 bases and the V segment lost 1 base, leaving 1 base of the junction unmatched. This CDR3 is built from 15 residues. CDR3 coding DNA: TGTGCCAGCAGTGAAGTGACAGGGGCCTACAATGAGCAGTTCTTC. Translating gives CASSEVTGAYNEQFF.

V and J are TRBV6-1 and TRBJ2-6; the D gene is possibly TRBD2 (6 bases). In germline, CDR1 is MNHNS, CDR2 SASEGT. The CDR3 is 15 amino acids. V was cut by 3 bases and J by 2 bases, with 8 bases left in between. For the CDR3, the DNA is TGTGCCAGCAGTGATGGCGGGGCTGGGGCCAACGTCCTGACTTTC. This encodes CASSDGGAGANVLTF.

The DNA for the CDR3 is TGTGCCTGGAGTCAAGGAAGCGCGGGGGAGACCCAGTACTTC. Translated, it gives CAWSQGSAGETQYF. This chain links TRBV30 with TRBJ2-5; maybe TRBD2 (6 bases). V lost 2 bases, J lost 5 bases, and 15 bases lay in between. Per germline, CDR1 GTSNPN and CDR2 SVGIG (reference sequence). The CDR3 is 14 amino acids.

This chain uses TRBV18 with TRBJ2-1, with a weak D call TRBD2 (6 bases). Trimming left V 1 base short and J 4 bases short, with 11 bases between. CDR3 length: 15 amino acids. Germline CDR1 is KGHSH and CDR2 is LQKENI. The CDR3 region has the DNA TGTGCCAGCTCACCACTGGAGGGATCATACAATGAGCAGTTCTTC. Translated: CASSPLEGSYNEQFF.

This chain joins TRBV20-1 and TRBJ1-2; D call uncertain. V dropped 5 bases and J dropped 5 bases, with 6 bases sitting between them. Germline V gives CDR1 DFQATT, CDR2 SNEGSKA (reference sequence). The CDR3 spans 10 residues. The CDR3 coding sequence is TGCAGTGCTTTCGAGTATGGCTACACCTTC. Its translation is CSAFEYGYTF.

The chain combines TRBV19 with TRBJ1-5; 7 bases align to TRBD1. The CDR3 runs to 14 residues. CDR1 and CDR2 from the germline V gene are LNHDA and SQIVND (reference sequence). Losses at the gene ends were 7 bases for V and 2 bases for J; bases not matched to a gene: 5. The CDR3 here is CASKLQGRNQPQHF. The DNA for the CDR3 is TGTGCCAGTAAACTACAGGGGCGCAATCAGCCCCAGCATTTT.

The chain couples TRBV5-1 to TRBJ2-2; 10 nucleotides line up with TRBD1. V lost 0 bases and J lost 6; bases outside the gene matches: 8. CDR1 and CDR2 from the germline V gene are SGHRS and YFSETQ. This CDR3 has 17 residues. The CDR3 coding sequence is TGCGCCAGCAGCTTGGTCCCGGGACAGGGGATTGCCGGGGAGCTGTTTTTT. It specifies CASSLVPGQGIAGELFF.

There are a few counts of this clone. The rearrangement uses TRBV6-5 and TRBJ1-6, with 9 bases fitting TRBD1. Per germline, CDR1 MNHEY and CDR2 SVGAGI. V lost 2 bases, J lost 9 bases, and 8 bases stayed unmatched. The CDR3 consists of 16 residues. CDR3 sequence: CASSYGQGTGSSPLHF. DNA of the CDR3: TGTGCCAGCAGTTACGGGCAGGGGACAGGGTCTTCACCCCTCCACTTT.

The chain joins TRBV9 to TRBJ2-5; possible D gene TRBD1, 6 bases. The CDR3 is 14 amino acids. The germline V and J ends were trimmed by 4 bases and 4 bases, with 14 bases remaining between them. Germline values: CDR1 SGDLS, CDR2 YYNGEE. The CDR3 here is CASSSHLRGETQYF. The CDR3 nucleotides are TGTGCCAGCAGCTCCCACCTCAGGGGAGAGACCCAGTACTTC.

The J gene is TRBJ2-1, the V gene TRBV7-2; D is unclear. Looked up from germline, CDR1 is SGHTA and CDR2 is FQGNSA. CDR3 size: 15 residues. V was pared by 1 base and J by 6 bases, with 13 bases between. CDR3 sequence reads: CASSLEFASSNEQFF. DNA of the CDR3: TGTGCCAGCAGCTTAGAGTTCGCTTCTAGCAATGAGCAGTTCTTC.

The J gene is TRBJ2-7, the V gene TRBV19, with 10 bases that match TRBD1. Germline V gene data show CDR1 as LNHDA and CDR2 as SQIVND (reference sequence). Unmatched junction bases numbered 4, after V lost 5 bases and J lost 6 bases. This CDR3 spans 13 amino acids. The CDR3 region has the DNA TGTGCCAGTAGTCTCCGGGACAGGGGCGAGCAGTACTTC. This translates into CASSLRDRGEQYF.

The chain joins TRBV4-3 to TRBJ2-1; D gene uncertain. V was cut by 1 base and J by 12 bases, with 19 bases left in between. The CDR3 spans 15 residues. CDR1 is LGHNA, CDR2 YSLEER, per germline. CDR3 DNA: TGCGCCAGCAGCCAAGGTAGAATGGGCACCGGATTGCAGTTCTTC. Its protein is CASSQGRMGTGLQFF.

This rearrangement joins TRBV6-6 to TRBJ2-5; TRBD2 might be the D (5 bases). The CDR3 covers 13 residues. Germline V gene data show CDR1 as MNHNY and CDR2 as SVGAGI (reference sequence). Trimming removed 5 bases at V and 4 bases at J, with 11 bases between. Here the CDR3 reads CASSRGNGETQYF. The CDR3 DNA reads as TGTGCCAGCAGTCGGGGAAATGGAGAGACCCAGTACTTC.

The rearrangement uses TRBV5-6 and TRBJ2-7, with D perhaps matching TRBD1 (6 bases). The length of the CDR3 is 15 residues. Trimming left V 3 bases short and J 6 bases short, with 19 bases between. Per germline, CDR1 SGHDT and CDR2 YYEEEE. CDR3 protein: CASSSGQRGFFEQYF. CDR3 bases: TGTGCCAGCAGCTCGGGACAACGAGGTTTTTTCGAGCAGTACTTC. Based on the CDR3 plus reference TRBV5-6 and TRBJ2-7, the full variable domain is DAGVTQSPTHLIKTRGQQVTLRCSPKSGHDTVSWYQQALGQGPQFIFQYYEEEERQRGNFPDRFSGHQFPNYSSELNVNALLLGDSALYLCASSSGQRGFFEQYFGPGTRLTVT.

This clone is termed medium-sized. The chain joins TRBV28 to TRBJ1-3; the match to TRBD1 covers 8 bases. The CDR3 loop spans 12 amino acids. Germline CDR1 and CDR2: MDHEN and SYDVKM. The V segment lost 5 bases and the J segment 11 bases; nucleotides outside the gene matches: 5. The chain's CDR3 is CASSPRTGSIYF. The CDR3 DNA follows: TGTGCCAGCAGTCCAAGGACAGGGTCCATATATTTT.

The chain carries TRBV5-1 and TRBJ2-2; unclear D gene. The CDR3 spans 12 residues. Germline lookup yields CDR1 SGHRS and CDR2 YFSETQ. V was cut by 2 bases and J by 8 bases, with 7 bases left in between. As DNA, the CDR3 is TGCGCCAGCAGCTTTAATGCGGGGGAGCTGTTTTTT. Translating it yields CASSFNAGELFF.